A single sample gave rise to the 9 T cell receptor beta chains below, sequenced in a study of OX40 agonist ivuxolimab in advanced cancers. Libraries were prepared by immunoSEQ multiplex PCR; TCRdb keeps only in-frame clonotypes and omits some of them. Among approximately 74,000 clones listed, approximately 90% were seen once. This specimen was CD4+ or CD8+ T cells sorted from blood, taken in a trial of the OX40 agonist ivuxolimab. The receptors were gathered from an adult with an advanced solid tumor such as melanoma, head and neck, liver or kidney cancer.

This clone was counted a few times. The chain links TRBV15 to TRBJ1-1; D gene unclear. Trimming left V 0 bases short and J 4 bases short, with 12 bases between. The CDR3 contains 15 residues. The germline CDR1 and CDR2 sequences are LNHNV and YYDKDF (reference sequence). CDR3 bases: TGTGCCACCAGCAGAGATCCACCCCTGGGCACTGAAGCTTTCTTT. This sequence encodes CATSRDPPLGTEAFF.

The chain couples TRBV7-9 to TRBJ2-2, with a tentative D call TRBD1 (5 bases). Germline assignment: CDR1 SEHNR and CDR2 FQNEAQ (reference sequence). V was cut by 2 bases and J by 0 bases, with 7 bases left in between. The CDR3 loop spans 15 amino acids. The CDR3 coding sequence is TGTGCCAGCAGCTTAAGGGGAACGAACACCGGGGAGCTGTTTTTT. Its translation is CASSLRGTNTGELFF.

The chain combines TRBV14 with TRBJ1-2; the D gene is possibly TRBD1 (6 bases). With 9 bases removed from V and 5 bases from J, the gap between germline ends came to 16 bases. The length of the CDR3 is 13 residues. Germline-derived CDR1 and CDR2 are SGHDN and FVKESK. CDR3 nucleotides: TGTGCCAGTTCCGGACAGATCGATTATGGCTACACCTTC. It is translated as CASSGQIDYGYTF.

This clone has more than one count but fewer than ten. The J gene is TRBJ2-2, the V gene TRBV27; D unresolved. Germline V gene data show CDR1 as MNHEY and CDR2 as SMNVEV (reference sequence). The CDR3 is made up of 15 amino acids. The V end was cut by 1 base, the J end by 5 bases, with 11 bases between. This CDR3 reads CASSLFKGQTGELFF. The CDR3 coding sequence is TGTGCCAGCAGTTTATTTAAGGGCCAGACCGGGGAGCTGTTTTTT.

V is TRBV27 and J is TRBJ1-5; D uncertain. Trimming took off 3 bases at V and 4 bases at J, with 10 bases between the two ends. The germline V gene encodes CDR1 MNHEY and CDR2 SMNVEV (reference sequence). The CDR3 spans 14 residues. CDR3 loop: CASSLAGWNQPQHF. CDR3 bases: TGTGCCAGCAGTTTGGCGGGCTGGAATCAGCCCCAGCATTTT.

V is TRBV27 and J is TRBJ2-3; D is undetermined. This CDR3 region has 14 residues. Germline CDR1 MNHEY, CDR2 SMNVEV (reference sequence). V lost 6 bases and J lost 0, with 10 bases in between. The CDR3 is CASRQRPSTDTQYF. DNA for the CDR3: TGTGCCAGCAGACAACGCCCTAGCACAGATACGCAGTATTTT.

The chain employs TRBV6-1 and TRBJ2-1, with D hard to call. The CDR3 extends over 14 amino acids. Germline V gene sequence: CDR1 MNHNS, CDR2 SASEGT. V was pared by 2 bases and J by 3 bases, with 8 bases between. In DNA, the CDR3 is TGTGCCAGCAGTGAATCACATTTCTACAATGAGCAGTTCTTC. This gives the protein CASSESHFYNEQFF.

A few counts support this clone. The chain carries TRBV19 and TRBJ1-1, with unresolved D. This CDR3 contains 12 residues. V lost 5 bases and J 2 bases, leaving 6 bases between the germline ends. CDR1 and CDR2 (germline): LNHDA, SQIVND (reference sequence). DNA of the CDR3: TGTGCCAGTAGTGAGTCTAACACTGAAGCTTTCTTT. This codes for CASSESNTEAFF.

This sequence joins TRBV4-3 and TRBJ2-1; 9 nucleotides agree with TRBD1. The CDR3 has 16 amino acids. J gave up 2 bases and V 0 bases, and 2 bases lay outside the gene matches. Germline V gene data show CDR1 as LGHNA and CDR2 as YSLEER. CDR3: CASSQDGTGTYNEQFF. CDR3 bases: TGCGCCAGCAGCCAAGACGGGACAGGGACCTACAATGAGCAGTTCTTC.